Shown below are 23 T cell receptor beta chains from a single sample sequenced in a study of cytomegalovirus exposure and HLA in healthy donors. Primers included in the PCR were 60 Vbeta and 13 Jbeta primers. Produced via immunoSEQ multiplex PCR; TCRdb's table is partial and in-frame only. Of some 180,000 clones in the sample, 73% were seen once. Source material: PBMCs. These receptors all come from a woman aged 18-29 years in good health and CMV-seropositive.

This chain uses TRBV5-1 with TRBJ2-5; 12 nucleotides line up with TRBD1. The J segment lost 4 bases and the V segment lost 4 bases, leaving 8 bases of the junction unmatched. The CDR3 is 16 amino acids. From germline, CDR1 is SGHRS and CDR2 YFSETQ. This chain's CDR3 is CASSPGQGAITETQYF. The CDR3 coding sequence is TGCGCCAGCAGCCCGGGACAGGGGGCGATTACAGAGACCCAGTACTTC.

This rearrangement joins TRBV27 to TRBJ2-7; 7 nucleotides agree with TRBD1. J lost 2 bases, V lost 0 bases, and 7 bases had no gene match. The germline V gene encodes CDR1 MNHEY and CDR2 SMNVEV (reference sequence). This CDR3 spans 16 amino acids. The CDR3, as DNA: TGTGCCAGCAGTTTATCCGGGACAGTGCTTACCTACGAGCAGTACTTC. Translated, it gives CASSLSGTVLTYEQYF.

The rearrangement uses TRBV19 and TRBJ2-7, with 9 bases matching TRBD1. The CDR3 has 15 residues. Germline V gene lookup returns CDR1 LNHDA and CDR2 SQIVND (reference sequence). The V segment lost 3 bases and the J segment 8 bases; nucleotides outside the gene matches: 11. The CDR3 bases are TGTGCCAGTAGTATTCCGGGACAGGGTTTGGAACAGCAGTACTTC. It codes for CASSIPGQGLEQQYF.

This clone has more than one count but fewer than ten. The J gene is TRBJ2-1, the V gene TRBV6-5, with 9 bases identical to TRBD2. V was clipped by 0 bases and J by 4 bases; unmatched bases: 4. Germline CDR1 MNHEY, CDR2 SVGAGI. The length of the CDR3 is 16 residues. CDR3 DNA: TGTGCCAGCAGTTACTCGATTAGCGGGGGATACAATGAGCAGTTCTTC. This encodes CASSYSISGGYNEQFF.

This clone has just one count. The rearrangement links TRBV5-1 to TRBJ2-3; D gene unclear. Trimming stripped 0 bases from V and 0 bases from J, with 8 bases between. Germline loops: CDR1 SGHRS, CDR2 YFSETQ. This CDR3 comprises 15 residues. The CDR3 nucleotides are TGCGCCAGCAGCTTGGGCGCAACTAGCACAGATACGCAGTATTTT. Translated, it gives CASSLGATSTDTQYF.

The rearrangement uses TRBV21-1 and TRBJ1-6; TRBD1 is the table's D call, not checked against the DNA. TRBV21-1 is labeled a pseudogene. This CDR3 comprises 18 residues. The CDR3 sequence is CASSKKWTESSYNSPLHF. The CDR3 region has the DNA TGTGCCAGCAGCAAAAAATGGACAGAGAGCTCCTATAATTCACCCCTCCACTTT.

J is TRBJ1-6 and V is TRBV30; D possibly corresponds to TRBD1 (6 bases). The V end lost 8 bases, the J end lost 5 bases, and 10 bases lay between the germline ends. CDR1 GTSNPN and CDR2 SVGIG come from the germline V gene (reference sequence). CDR3 length: 12 residues. The CDR3 sequence: CAHRQDNSPLHF. The CDR3 bases are TGTGCCCATCGACAGGATAATTCACCCCTCCACTTT.

The rearrangement joins TRBV5-1 to TRBJ2-7, with D possibly TRBD1 on 6 matching bases. The length of the CDR3 is 14 residues. V dropped 0 bases and J dropped 6 bases, with 13 bases sitting between them. The germline V gene has CDR1 SGHRS and CDR2 YFSETQ. Here the CDR3 reads CASSLDLTGSEQYF. In nucleotides, the CDR3 is TGCGCCAGCAGCTTGGACCTAACAGGGAGCGAGCAGTACTTC.

The rearrangement joins TRBV19 to TRBJ2-1, with TRBD1 identical over 7 bases. The V segment lost 3 bases and the J segment 5 bases; nucleotides outside the gene matches: 4. The CDR3 loop spans 14 amino acids. In germline, CDR1 is LNHDA, CDR2 SQIVND (reference sequence). The chain's CDR3 is CASSIDRVNNEQFF. CDR3 coding DNA: TGTGCCAGTAGTATTGACAGGGTCAACAATGAGCAGTTCTTC.

J is TRBJ2-3 and V is TRBV6-1, with TRBD2 matching 7 bases. Germline V gives CDR1 MNHNS, CDR2 SASEGT. With 7 bases clipped from V and 5 bases from J, the junction kept 9 bases outside the gene matches. This CDR3 spans 14 amino acids. Written as DNA, the CDR3 is TGTGCCAGCACGCGAGCGGGGCAGGAAGATACGCAGTATTTT. Encoded protein: CASTRAGQEDTQYF.

The V and J genes are TRBV7-2 and TRBJ2-3, with a possible D match to TRBD1 (6 bases). The CDR3 has 16 residues. Germline V gene data show CDR1 as SGHTA and CDR2 as FQGNSA. With 1 base removed from V and 7 bases from J, the gap between germline ends came to 18 bases. The CDR3 region has the DNA TGTGCCAGCAGCTTAGGCGCCCAGGGGCCCCCCCATACGCAGTATTTT. It specifies CASSLGAQGPPHTQYF.

A note on this clone: Other DNA sequences in this specimen translate into the identical CDR3. V gene TRBV10-3 combines with J gene TRBJ1-2; D is ambiguous. Germline V gives CDR1 ENHRY, CDR2 SYGVKD. There are 13 residues in the CDR3. V was trimmed by 2 bases and J by 1 base, leaving 5 bases between them. The CDR3 loop reads CAISETVNYGYTF. CDR3 nucleotides: TGTGCCATCAGTGAGACAGTTAACTATGGCTACACCTTC.

The sample holds a few counts of this clone. This chain connects TRBV6-6 to TRBJ1-5; 8 nucleotides line up with TRBD1. The germline gives CDR1 MNHNY, CDR2 SVGAGI (reference sequence). The CDR3 consists of 16 residues. The junction had 8 bases not matched to a gene; V was cut back by 2 bases and J by 5 bases. DNA of the CDR3: TGTGCCAGCAGTTACCTCGGGACAGGCATTGATCAGCCCCAGCATTTT. It yields the protein CASSYLGTGIDQPQHF.

The V gene is TRBV6-6, the J gene TRBJ2-1; a possible D gene is TRBD2 (7 bases). Per the germline V gene, CDR1 is MNHNY and CDR2 is SVGAGI (reference sequence). The CDR3 is 15 residues long. Between the trimmed V and J ends, which lost 2 bases and 6 bases, there was a span of 14 bases. The CDR3 DNA is TGTGCCAGCAGTTACATGCGGGGGCAGTGCAATGAGCAGTTCTTC. It encodes CASSYMRGQCNEQFF.

In its sample, this clone was seen a few times. In DNA, the CDR3 is TGCGCCAGCAACTGGACCCCCAATTCAGGGAACAATGAGCAGTTCTTC. This translates into CASNWTPNSGNNEQFF. The chain recombines TRBV5-1 with TRBJ2-1; D is possibly TRBD1 (5 bases). V shed 6 bases and J shed 5 bases, with 21 bases lying between them. Germline loops: CDR1 SGHRS, CDR2 YFSETQ. The CDR3 is made up of 16 amino acids.

This clone appeared once. V usage is TRBV5-6 and J usage is TRBJ2-1, with unresolved D. Germline V CDR1 and CDR2: SGHDT, YYEEEE. Deletions cut 4 bases from V and 0 bases from J, with 8 bases between. The CDR3 runs to 14 residues. The CDR3 nucleotides are TGTGCCAGCAGCCCAATCAACTCCTACAATGAGCAGTTCTTC. The encoded protein is CASSPINSYNEQFF.

V and J are TRBV11-2 and TRBJ1-2, with a weak D call TRBD1 (5 bases). CDR1 is SGHAT, CDR2 FQNNGV, per germline. The CDR3 spans 13 residues. V lost 7 bases, J lost 2 bases, and 11 bases lay in between. CDR3 residues: CASKGWYNYGYTF. The CDR3, as DNA: TGTGCCAGCAAGGGGTGGTACAACTATGGCTACACCTTC.

The chain uses TRBV29-1 and TRBJ2-6; maybe TRBD1 (5 bases). The V gene's germline CDR1 is SQVTM and CDR2 ANQGSEA. The ends were cut back, 4 bases at V and 0 bases at J, with 7 bases in the middle. The CDR3 is 14 residues long. The CDR3 region has the DNA TGCAGCGTTGTCGACAGCTCTGGGGCCAACGTCCTGACTTTC. Amino acids: CSVVDSSGANVLTF.

On this clone itself: The junction does not match germline at one end; this may be a read error. The chain links TRBV7-9 to TRBJ1-2; D not resolved. This CDR3 comprises 12 residues. Per the germline V gene, CDR1 is SEHNR and CDR2 is FQNEAQ (reference sequence). CDR3 sequence: CSSSPSEYGYTF. The CDR3, as DNA: TGTTCCAGCAGCCCCTCGGAGTATGGCTACACCTTC.

In this sample, this clone turned up a few times. The chain combines TRBV7-3 with TRBJ1-1; a weak D match, TRBD1 (5 bases). This CDR3 comprises 14 residues. Trimming cost V 5 bases and J 0 bases, with 10 bases left between them. Looked up from germline, CDR1 is SGHTA and CDR2 is FQGTGA. The CDR3 reads CASSRGGMNTEAFF. CDR3 DNA: TGTGCCAGCAGCCGTGGGGGGATGAACACTGAAGCTTTCTTT.

This clone was detected only a few times. This chain uses TRBV7-8 with TRBJ2-5; TRBD1 matches at 7 bases. After removal of 7 bases from V and 2 bases from J, the junction contained 7 bases not matched to a gene. This CDR3 region has 14 residues. CDR1 is SGHVS, CDR2 FQNEAQ, per germline. The CDR3 region is CASKGQLSQETQYF. DNA of the CDR3: TGTGCCAGCAAGGGACAGCTGTCACAAGAGACCCAGTACTTC. Together with reference TRBV7-8 and TRBJ2-5, the CDR3 gives the full variable domain: GAGVSQSPRYKVAKRGQDVALRCDPISGHVSLFWYQQALGQGPEFLTYFQNEAQLDKSGLPSDRFFAERPEGSVSTLKIQRTQQEDSAVYLCASKGQLSQETQYFGPGTRLLVL.

The gene calls are TRBV9 and TRBJ2-3; D is perhaps TRBD1 (6 bases). Germline V CDR1 and CDR2: SGDLS, YYNGEE. Trimming pared 3 bases from V and 0 bases from J, leaving 11 bases between. The CDR3 length is 15 residues. In nucleotides, the CDR3 is TGTGCCAGCAGCGCCACAGGGAAGAGCACAGATACGCAGTATTTT. Its protein product is CASSATGKSTDTQYF.

This chain links TRBV5-1 with TRBJ2-7; no clear D gene. The V and J ends lost 1 base and 0 bases respectively, with 5 bases between them. Germline values: CDR1 SGHRS, CDR2 YFSETQ. The CDR3 has 13 amino acids. The CDR3: CASSLTPSYEQYF. The CDR3 DNA follows: TGCGCCAGCAGCTTGACACCCTCCTACGAGCAGTACTTC.